One and the same sample provided the 5 T cell receptor beta chains below, sequenced in a study of lung T cells in sarcoidosis with Löfgren's syndrome. Each CDR3 protein gets one entry after TCRdb re-called the reads with MiXCR. This table has about 19,000 distinct CDR3 sequences, 20% to 25% appearing once. Sequences were obtained from CD4+ T cells from PBMCs. Source of these receptors: a human donor with sarcoidosis (Löfgren's syndrome or another form), or a control subject (not recorded which).

Many counts were recorded for this clonotype. This chain links TRBV14 with TRBJ2-5; no reliable D call. Trimming cost V 0 bases and J 5 bases, with 4 bases left between them. The CDR3 has 12 residues. Per germline, CDR1 SGHDN and CDR2 FVKESK. The CDR3: CASSQESETQYF. DNA of the CDR3: TGTGCCAGCAGCCAAGAAAGCGAGACCCAGTACTTC.

In regard to this clonotype: A single base separates this from a much larger clone, so it may be a read error. This chain uses TRBV12-3 or TRBV12-4 with TRBJ2-7; D gene uncertain. The CDR3 runs to 12 residues. The CDR3 reads CAISLKGYEQYF. Written as DNA, the CDR3 is TGTGCCATCAGTTTGAAAGGCTACGAGCAGTACTTC.

On this clonotype: An end of the junction differs from the germline gene, which may be a read error. The rearrangement uses TRBV2 and TRBJ1-1, with D possibly TRBD1 on 5 matching bases. CDR3 length: 13 amino acids. CDR1 and CDR2 from the germline V gene are SNHLY and FYNNEI. CDR3: CAGNGGVDTEAFF. The CDR3 bases are TGTGCCGGCAACGGGGGAGTGGACACCGAAGCTTTCTTT.

As for this clonotype: This clone may be a read error of a much larger clone one base away. Without the conserved terminal phenylalanine or tryptophan, this CDR3 likely stems from a read error. The V gene is TRBV7-2, the J gene TRBJ1-2; 10 bases are shared with TRBD1. J lost 8 bases, V lost 5 bases, and 14 bases had no gene match. The CDR3 loop spans 16 amino acids. Germline CDR1 and CDR2: SGHTA and FQGNSA. CDR3 DNA sequence: TGTGCCAGCAGCCTCCCTTCCCGACAGGGGGCTGGAGGCTACACCCTC. It specifies CASSLPSRQGAGGYTL.

This clonotype was counted ten times or more. This chain joins TRBV29-1 and TRBJ2-3; D is undetermined. Germline CDR1 is SQVTM and CDR2 is ANQGSEA. V lost 7 bases and J lost 5, with 16 bases in between. The CDR3 sequence is 13 residues long. The CDR3 DNA sequence: TGCAGCGCAAAGACCCCCTTCGGAGATACGCAGTATTTT. Encoded protein: CSAKTPFGDTQYF.